These T cell receptor beta chains were read from a single sample in a study of T cell changes during pregnancy in multiple sclerosis. The repertoire was sequenced with immunoSEQ multiplex PCR; TCRdb's copy has only in-frame clones and lacks some. The sample records tens of thousands of clones, just over 90% being singletons. The sequencing used peripheral blood, collected after pregnancy. Receptors originate from a female donor with multiple sclerosis, enrolled in a pregnancy study. Each CDR3 is given with its conserved first and last residue. D genes are given only for firm matches. Expanded clones are given a class, and other clones once, few, many or no size at all.

J gene: TRBJ1-2
V gene: TRBV30
D gene: .
clone size: .
CDR3 DNA: TGTGCCTGGAGTCAAAACAGGTCCTATGGCTACACCTTC
CDR3 protein: CAWSQNRSYGYTF

J gene: TRBJ2-7
V gene: TRBV5-1
D gene: .
clone size: .
CDR3 DNA: TGCGCCAGCAGCTTCGACAGCCCGACCTACGAGCAGTACTTC
CDR3 protein: CASSFDSPTYEQYF

J gene: TRBJ1-2
V gene: TRBV6-1
D gene: .
clone size: once
CDR3 DNA: TGTGCCAGCAGTGAGCCGGGACTTGGGGCTGATGGCTACACCTTC
CDR3 protein: CASSEPGLGADGYTF

J gene: TRBJ2-1
V gene: TRBV6-5
D gene: TRBD2
clone size: .
CDR3 DNA: TGTGCCAGCACTTGGACTAGCGGGGGGGTTGGTGAGCAGTTCTTC
CDR3 protein: CASTWTSGGVGEQFF

J gene: TRBJ2-3
V gene: TRBV5-1
D gene: .
clone size: .
CDR3 DNA: TGCGCCAGCAGCTTGGGGACAGGCACAGATACGCAGTATTTT
CDR3 protein: CASSLGTGTDTQYF

J gene: TRBJ2-7
V gene: TRBV4-2
D gene: .
clone size: once
CDR3 DNA: TGTGCCAGCAGCCATGCCAGGGAAAGCTACGAGCAGTACTTC
CDR3 protein: CASSHARESYEQYF

J gene: TRBJ2-2
V gene: TRBV2
D gene: TRBD1
clone size: .
CDR3 DNA: TGTGCCAGCAGTCTCGGGACAGGGGTTATCGGGGAGCTGTTTTTT
CDR3 protein: CASSLGTGVIGELFF

J gene: TRBJ2-1
V gene: TRBV5-1
D gene: TRBD2
clone size: .
CDR3 DNA: TGCGCCAGCAGCCCGGGACTAGCGGGTCTGGGCAATGAGCAGTTCTTC
CDR3 protein: CASSPGLAGLGNEQFF

J gene: TRBJ2-2
V gene: TRBV12-5
D gene: .
clone size: few
CDR3 DNA: TGTGCTAGCTGGAGTGGGGAGCTGTTTTTT
CDR3 protein: CASWSGELFF

J gene: TRBJ2-3
V gene: TRBV4-1
D gene: TRBD2
clone size: .
CDR3 DNA: TGCGCCAGCAGCCCCCGACTAGCGGGAGGGTTAGATACGCAGTATTTT
CDR3 protein: CASSPRLAGGLDTQYF

J gene: TRBJ1-4
V gene: TRBV12-1
D gene: .
clone size: .
CDR3 DNA: TGTGCCAGCAGCTTTGTCCTCAGACTACCAAATGAAAAACTGTTTTTT
CDR3 protein: CASSFVLRLPNEKLFF

J gene: TRBJ2-3
V gene: TRBV18
D gene: TRBD2
clone size: .
CDR3 DNA: TGTGCCAGCTCACCTAGTCCTAGCGGGAGAGAGAGAGATACGCAGTATTTT
CDR3 protein: CASSPSPSGRERDTQYF

J gene: TRBJ2-1
V gene: TRBV30
D gene: .
clone size: .
CDR3 DNA: TGTGCCTGGAGTGCTAGAAACAATGAGCAGTTCTTC
CDR3 protein: CAWSARNNEQFF

J gene: TRBJ2-3
V gene: TRBV28
D gene: TRBD2
clone size: once
CDR3 DNA: TGTGCCAGCAGTCCCGGAACTAGCGGTAGAGGTTATACGCAGTATTTT
CDR3 protein: CASSPGTSGRGYTQYF

J gene: TRBJ1-1
V gene: TRBV7-9
D gene: TRBD1
clone size: .
CDR3 DNA: TGTGCCAGCAGCGCTCGGGACAGGGACTTTGAAGCTTTCTTT
CDR3 protein: CASSARDRDFEAFF